Given below is one T cell receptor beta chain in context. Its antigen is not known. The data are from a study of shared clonotypes between healthy human individuals. Study observations and caveats: Lower generation probabilities were found for non-shared clonotypes than for those shared by all four donors.

In the source study's methods: For the immunoSEQ data, sequences were junction-only without quality scores, so filtering differed. This table comes from immunoSEQ multiplex PCR, and its TCRdb copy is limited to in-frame clones, with some not included. The D gene and trimming were derived from the DNA, and the V and J assignments and clone size from that table. The sample includes some 1 million clones, about 80% seen only once; the top ten take approximately 1.5%. The TCR was taken from a man younger than 35 in good health. Material: memory CD4+ T cells sorted from blood. Stated subset: CD45RA-negative fraction.

The CDR3 region is CSVGPSGGDEQFF. DNA of the CDR3: TGCAGCGTTGGGCCTAGCGGGGGGGACGAGCAGTTCTTC. The genes are TRBV29-1 and TRBJ2-1; TRBD2 matches 12 bases. CDR1 is SQVTM, CDR2 ANQGSEA, per germline. V trimming: 4 bases; J trimming: 10 bases; junction bases outside the gene matches: 5. This CDR3 has 13 residues.